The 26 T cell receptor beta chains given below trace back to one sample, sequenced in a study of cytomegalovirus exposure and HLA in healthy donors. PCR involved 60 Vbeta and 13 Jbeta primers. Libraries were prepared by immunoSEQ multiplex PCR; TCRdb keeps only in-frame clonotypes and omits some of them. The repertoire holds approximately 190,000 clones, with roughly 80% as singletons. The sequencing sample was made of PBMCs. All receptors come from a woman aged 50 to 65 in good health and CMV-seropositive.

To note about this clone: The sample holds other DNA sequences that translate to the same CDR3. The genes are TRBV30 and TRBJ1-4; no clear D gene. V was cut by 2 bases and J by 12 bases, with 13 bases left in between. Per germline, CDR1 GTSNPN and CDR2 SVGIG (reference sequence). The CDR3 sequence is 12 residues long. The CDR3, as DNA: TGTGCCTGGAGTACCACTGGTGAGGAACTGTTTTTT. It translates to CAWSTTGEELFF. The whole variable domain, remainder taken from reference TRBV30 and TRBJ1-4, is SQTIHQWPATLVQPVGSPLSLECTVEGTSNPNLYWYRQAAGRGLQLLFYSVGIGQISSEVPQNLSASRPQDRQFILSSKKLLLSDSGFYLCAWSTTGEELFFGSGTQLSVL.

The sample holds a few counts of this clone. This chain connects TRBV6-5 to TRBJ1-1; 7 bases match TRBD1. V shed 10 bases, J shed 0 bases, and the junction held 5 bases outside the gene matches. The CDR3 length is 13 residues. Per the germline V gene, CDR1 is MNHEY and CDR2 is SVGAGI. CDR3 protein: CATSQGMNTEAFF. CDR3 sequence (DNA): TGTGCCACCTCACAGGGGATGAACACTGAAGCTTTCTTT.

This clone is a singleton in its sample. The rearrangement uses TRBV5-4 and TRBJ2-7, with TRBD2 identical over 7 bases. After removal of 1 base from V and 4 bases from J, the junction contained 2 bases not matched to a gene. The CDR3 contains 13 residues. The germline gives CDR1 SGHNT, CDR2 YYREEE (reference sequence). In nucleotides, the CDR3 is TGTGCCAGCAGCTTGCCTAGCGGATACGAGCAGTACTTC. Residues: CASSLPSGYEQYF.

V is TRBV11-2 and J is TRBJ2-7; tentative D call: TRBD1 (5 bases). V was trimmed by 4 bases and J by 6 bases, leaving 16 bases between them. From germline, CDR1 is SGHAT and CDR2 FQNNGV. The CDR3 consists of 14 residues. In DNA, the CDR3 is TGTGCCAGCAGCTCACTTAAGACAGACCTCGAGCAGTACTTC. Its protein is CASSSLKTDLEQYF.

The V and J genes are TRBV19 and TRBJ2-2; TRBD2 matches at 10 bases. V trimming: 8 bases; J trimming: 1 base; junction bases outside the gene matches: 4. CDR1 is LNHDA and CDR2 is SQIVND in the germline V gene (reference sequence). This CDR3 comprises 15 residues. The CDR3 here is CASARTSGNTGELFF. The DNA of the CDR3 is TGTGCCAGTGCTAGGACTAGCGGGAACACCGGGGAGCTGTTTTTT. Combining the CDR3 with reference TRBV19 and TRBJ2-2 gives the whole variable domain DGGITQSPKYLFRKEGQNVTLSCEQNLNHDAMYWYRQDPGQGLRLIYYSQIVNDFQKGDIAEGYSVSREKKESFPLTVTSAQKNPTAFYLCASARTSGNTGELFFGEGSRLTVL.

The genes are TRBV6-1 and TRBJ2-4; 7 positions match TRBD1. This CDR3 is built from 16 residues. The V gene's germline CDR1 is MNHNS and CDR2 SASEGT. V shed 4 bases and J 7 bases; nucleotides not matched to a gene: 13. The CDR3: CASSVRDSPQGNIQYF. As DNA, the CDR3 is TGTGCCAGCAGTGTTAGGGACAGTCCCCAAGGTAACATTCAGTACTTC.

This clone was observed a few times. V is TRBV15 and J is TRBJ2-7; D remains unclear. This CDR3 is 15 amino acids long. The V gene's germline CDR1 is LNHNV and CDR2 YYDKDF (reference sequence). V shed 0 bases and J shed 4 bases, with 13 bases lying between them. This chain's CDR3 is CATSRDETKMYEQYF. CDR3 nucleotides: TGTGCCACCAGCAGAGATGAGACAAAAATGTACGAGCAGTACTTC.

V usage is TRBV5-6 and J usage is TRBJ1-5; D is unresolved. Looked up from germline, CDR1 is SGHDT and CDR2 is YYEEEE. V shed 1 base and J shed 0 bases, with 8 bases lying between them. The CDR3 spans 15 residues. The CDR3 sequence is CASSLYGYSNQPQHF. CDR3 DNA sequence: TGTGCCAGCAGCTTGTACGGGTATAGCAATCAGCCCCAGCATTTT.

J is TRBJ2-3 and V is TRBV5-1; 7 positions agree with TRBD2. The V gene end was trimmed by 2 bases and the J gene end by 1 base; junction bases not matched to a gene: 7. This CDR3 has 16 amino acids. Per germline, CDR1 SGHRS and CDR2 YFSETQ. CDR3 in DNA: TGCGCCAGCAGCTTTGGGAGGGATTGGGGCACAGATACGCAGTATTTT. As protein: CASSFGRDWGTDTQYF. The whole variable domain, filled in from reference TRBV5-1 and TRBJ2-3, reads KAGVTQTPRYLIKTRGQQVTLSCSPISGHRSVSWYQQTPGQGLQFLFEYFSETQRNKGNFPGRFSGRQFSNSRSEMNVSTLELGDSALYLCASSFGRDWGTDTQYFGPGTRLTVL.

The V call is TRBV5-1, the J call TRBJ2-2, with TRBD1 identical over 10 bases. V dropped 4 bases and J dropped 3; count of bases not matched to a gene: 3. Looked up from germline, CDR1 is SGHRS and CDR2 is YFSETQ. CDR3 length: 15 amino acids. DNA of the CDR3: TGCGCCAGCAGCCGGGACAGGGGACACACCGGGGAGCTGTTTTTT. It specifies CASSRDRGHTGELFF.

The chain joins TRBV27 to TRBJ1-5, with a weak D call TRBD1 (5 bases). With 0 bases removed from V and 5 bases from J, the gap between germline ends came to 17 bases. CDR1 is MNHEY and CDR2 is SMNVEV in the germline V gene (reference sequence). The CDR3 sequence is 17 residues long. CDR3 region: CASSLSRSQGRDQPQHF. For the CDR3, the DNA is TGTGCCAGCAGTTTATCACGGTCGCAGGGCAGGGATCAGCCCCAGCATTTT.

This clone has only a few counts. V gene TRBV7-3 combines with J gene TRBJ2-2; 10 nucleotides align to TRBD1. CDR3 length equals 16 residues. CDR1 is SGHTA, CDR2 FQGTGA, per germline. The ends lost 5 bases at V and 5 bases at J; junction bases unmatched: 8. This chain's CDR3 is CASSPSRTGGTGELFF. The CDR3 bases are TGTGCCAGCAGCCCCTCGCGGACAGGGGGAACCGGGGAGCTGTTTTTT.

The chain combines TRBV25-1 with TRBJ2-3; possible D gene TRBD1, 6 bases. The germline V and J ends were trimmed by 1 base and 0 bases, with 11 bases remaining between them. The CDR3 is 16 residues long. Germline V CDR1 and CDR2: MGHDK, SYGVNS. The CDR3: CASSEFDRPSTDTQYF. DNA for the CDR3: TGTGCCAGCAGTGAATTTGACAGGCCGAGCACAGATACGCAGTATTTT. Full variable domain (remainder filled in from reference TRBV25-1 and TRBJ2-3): EADIYQTPRYLVIGTGKKITLECSQTMGHDKMYWYQQDPGMELHLIHYSYGVNSTEKGDLSSESTVSRIRTEHFPLTLESARPSHTSQYLCASSEFDRPSTDTQYFGPGTRLTVL.

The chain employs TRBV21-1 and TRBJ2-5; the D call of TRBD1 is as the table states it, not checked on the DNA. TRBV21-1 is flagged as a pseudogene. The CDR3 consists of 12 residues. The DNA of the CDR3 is TGTGCCAGGGGACAGGGGCAAGAGACCCAGTACTTC. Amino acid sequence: CARGQGQETQYF.

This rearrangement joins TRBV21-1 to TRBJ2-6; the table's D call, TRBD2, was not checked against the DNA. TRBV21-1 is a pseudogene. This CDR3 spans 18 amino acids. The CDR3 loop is CASSASVIRFSGANVLTF. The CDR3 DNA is TGTGCCAGCAGCGCATCCGTTATTCGGTTCTCTGGGGCCAACGTCCTGACTTTC.

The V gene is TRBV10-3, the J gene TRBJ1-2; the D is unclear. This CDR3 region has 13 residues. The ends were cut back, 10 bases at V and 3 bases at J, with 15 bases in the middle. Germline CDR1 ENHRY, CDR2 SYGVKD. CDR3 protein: CATTPGYDYGYTF. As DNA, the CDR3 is TGTGCCACCACACCGGGTTACGACTATGGCTACACCTTC.

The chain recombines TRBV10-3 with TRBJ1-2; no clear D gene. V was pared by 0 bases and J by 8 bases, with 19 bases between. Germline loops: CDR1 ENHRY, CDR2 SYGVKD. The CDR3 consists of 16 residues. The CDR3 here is CAISESGRWPSYGYTF. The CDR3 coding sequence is TGTGCCATCAGTGAGTCGGGCCGTTGGCCCTCCTACGGCTACACCTTC.

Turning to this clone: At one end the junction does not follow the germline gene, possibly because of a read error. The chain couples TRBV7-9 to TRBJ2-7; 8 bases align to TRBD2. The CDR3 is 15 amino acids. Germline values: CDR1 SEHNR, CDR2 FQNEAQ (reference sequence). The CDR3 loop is CSSTPDRGGIYEQYF. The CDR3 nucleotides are TGTTCCAGCACCCCCGATCGGGGGGGGATCTACGAGCAGTACTTC.

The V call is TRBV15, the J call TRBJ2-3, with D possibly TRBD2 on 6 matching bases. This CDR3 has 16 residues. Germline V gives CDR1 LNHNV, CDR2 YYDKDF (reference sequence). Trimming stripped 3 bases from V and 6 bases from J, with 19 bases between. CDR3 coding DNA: TGTGCCACCAGCAGTCCTGGCGGGGCCTTTCGGGATACGCAGTATTTT. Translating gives CATSSPGGAFRDTQYF.

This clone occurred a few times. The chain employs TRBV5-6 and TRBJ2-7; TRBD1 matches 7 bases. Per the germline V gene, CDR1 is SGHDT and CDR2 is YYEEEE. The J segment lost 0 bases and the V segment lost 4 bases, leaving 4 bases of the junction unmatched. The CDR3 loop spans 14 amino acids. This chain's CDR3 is CASSSRGSSYEQYF. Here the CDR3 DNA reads TGTGCCAGCAGCAGCAGGGGGAGCTCCTACGAGCAGTACTTC.

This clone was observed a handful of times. This chain's CDR3 is CASSVSGIGTEAFF. CDR3 coding DNA: TGTGCCAGCAGTGTCTCGGGTATAGGCACTGAAGCTTTCTTT. The chain links TRBV2 to TRBJ1-1, with D unresolved. CDR1 and CDR2 (germline): SNHLY, FYNNEI. Trimming took 4 bases from V and 4 from J, leaving 13 bases between them. This CDR3 comprises 14 residues.

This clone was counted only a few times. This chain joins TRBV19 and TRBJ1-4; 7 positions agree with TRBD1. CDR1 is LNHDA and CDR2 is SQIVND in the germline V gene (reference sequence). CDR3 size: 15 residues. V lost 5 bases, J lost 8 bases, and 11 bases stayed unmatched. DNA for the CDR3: TGTGCCAGTAGTCTTCAGACAGGGTGGGGAGAAAAACTGTTTTTT. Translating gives CASSLQTGWGEKLFF.

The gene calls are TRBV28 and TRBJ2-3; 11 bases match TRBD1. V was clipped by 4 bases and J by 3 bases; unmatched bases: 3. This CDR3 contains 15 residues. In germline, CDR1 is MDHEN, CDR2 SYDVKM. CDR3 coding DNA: TGTGCCAGCAGTTCCGGGACAGGGGGTACAGATACGCAGTATTTT. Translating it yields CASSSGTGGTDTQYF.

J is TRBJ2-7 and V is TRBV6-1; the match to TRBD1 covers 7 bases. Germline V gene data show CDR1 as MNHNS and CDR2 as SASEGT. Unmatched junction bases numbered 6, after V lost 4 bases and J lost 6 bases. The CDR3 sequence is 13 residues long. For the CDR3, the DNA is TGTGCCAGCAGTGTTAACAGGGGATGCGAGCAGTACTTC. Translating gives CASSVNRGCEQYF.

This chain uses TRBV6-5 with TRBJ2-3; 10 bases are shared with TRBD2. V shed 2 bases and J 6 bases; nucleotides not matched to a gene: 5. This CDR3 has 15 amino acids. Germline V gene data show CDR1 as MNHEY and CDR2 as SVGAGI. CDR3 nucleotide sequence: TGTGCCAGCAGTTACGTAGCGGGGGGCCTGGATACGCAGTATTTT. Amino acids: CASSYVAGGLDTQYF.

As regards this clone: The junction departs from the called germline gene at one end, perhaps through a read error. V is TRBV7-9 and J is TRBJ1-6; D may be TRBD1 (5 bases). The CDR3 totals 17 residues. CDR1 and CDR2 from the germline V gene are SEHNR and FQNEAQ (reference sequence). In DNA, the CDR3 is TGTTCCAGCAGCTTAGGTTCCCTGGGGGGGGATCGGTCACCCCTCCACTTT. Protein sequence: CSSSLGSLGGDRSPLHF.